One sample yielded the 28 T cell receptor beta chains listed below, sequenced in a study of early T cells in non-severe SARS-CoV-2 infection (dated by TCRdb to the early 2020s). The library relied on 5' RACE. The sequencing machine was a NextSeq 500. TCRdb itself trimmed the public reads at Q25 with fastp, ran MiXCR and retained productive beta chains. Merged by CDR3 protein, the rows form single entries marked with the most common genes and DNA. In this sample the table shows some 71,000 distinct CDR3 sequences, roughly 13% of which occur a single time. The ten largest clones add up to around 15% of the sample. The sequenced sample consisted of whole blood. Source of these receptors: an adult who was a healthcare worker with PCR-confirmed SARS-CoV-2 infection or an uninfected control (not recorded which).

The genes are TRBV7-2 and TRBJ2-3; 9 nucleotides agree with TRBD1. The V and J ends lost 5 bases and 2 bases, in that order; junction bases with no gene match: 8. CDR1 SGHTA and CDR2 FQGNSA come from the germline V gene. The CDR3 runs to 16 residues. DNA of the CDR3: TGTGCCAGCAGCCGGGACAGGGCGGGTACCACAGATACGCAGTATTTT. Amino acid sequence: CASSRDRAGTTDTQYF.

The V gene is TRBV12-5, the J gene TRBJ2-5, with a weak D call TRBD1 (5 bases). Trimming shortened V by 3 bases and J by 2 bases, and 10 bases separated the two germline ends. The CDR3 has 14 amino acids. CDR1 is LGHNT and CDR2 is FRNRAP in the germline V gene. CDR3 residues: CASGLAGSQETQYF. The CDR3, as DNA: TGTGCTAGTGGTTTAGCAGGGTCGCAAGAGACCCAGTACTTC.

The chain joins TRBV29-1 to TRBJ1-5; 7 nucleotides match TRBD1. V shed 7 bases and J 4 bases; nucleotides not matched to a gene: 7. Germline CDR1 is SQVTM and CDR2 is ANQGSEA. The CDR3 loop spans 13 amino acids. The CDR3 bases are TGCAGCGCTGCGGGGACAGATAATCAGCCCCAGCATTTT. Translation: CSAAGTDNQPQHF.

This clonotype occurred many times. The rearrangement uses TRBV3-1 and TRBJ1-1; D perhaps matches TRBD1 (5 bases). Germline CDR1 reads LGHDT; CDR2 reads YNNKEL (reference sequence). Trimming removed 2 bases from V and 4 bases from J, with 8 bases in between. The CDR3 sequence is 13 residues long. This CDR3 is CASSQLTVTEAFF. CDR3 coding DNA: TGTGCCAGCAGCCAATTGACAGTCACTGAAGCTTTCTTT. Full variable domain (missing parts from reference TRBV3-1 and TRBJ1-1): DTAVSQTPKYLVTQMGNDKSIKCEQNLGHDTMYWYKQDSKKFLKIMFSYNNKELIINETVPNRFSPKSPDKAHLNLHINSLELGDSAVYFCASSQLTVTEAFFGQGTRLTVV.

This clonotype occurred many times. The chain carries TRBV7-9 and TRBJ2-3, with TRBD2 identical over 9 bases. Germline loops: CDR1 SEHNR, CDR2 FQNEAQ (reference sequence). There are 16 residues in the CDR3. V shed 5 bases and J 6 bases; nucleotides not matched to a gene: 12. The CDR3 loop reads CASSEAGGGASDTQYF. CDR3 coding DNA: TGTGCCAGCAGCGAGGCAGGCGGGGGGGCGTCGGATACGCAGTATTTT.

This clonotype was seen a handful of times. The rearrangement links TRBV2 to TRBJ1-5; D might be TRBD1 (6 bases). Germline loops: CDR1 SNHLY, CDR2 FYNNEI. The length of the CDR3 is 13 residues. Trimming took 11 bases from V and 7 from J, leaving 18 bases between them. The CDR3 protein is CALRDRSSQPQHF. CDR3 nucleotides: TGTGCCCTACGAGACAGGAGCAGCCAGCCCCAGCATTTT.

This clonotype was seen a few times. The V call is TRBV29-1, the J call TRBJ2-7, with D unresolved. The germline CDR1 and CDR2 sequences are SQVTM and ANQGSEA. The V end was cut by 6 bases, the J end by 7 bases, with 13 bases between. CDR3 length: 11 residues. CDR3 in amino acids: CSVPWSGEQYF. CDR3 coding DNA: TGCAGCGTCCCCTGGTCGGGTGAGCAGTACTTC.

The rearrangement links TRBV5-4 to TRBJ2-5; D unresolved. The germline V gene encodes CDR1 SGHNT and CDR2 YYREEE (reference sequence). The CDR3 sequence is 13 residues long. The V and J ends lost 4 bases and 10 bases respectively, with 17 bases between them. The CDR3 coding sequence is TGTGCCAGCAGCCACACGGCCACCAGAGACCAGTACTTC. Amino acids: CASSHTATRDQYF.

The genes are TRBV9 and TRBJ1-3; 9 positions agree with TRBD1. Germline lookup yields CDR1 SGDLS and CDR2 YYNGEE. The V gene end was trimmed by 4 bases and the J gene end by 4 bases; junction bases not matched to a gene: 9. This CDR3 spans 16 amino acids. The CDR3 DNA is TGTGCCAGCAGCCCCCGCGGGGACAGGGACGGAAACACCATATATTTT. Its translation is CASSPRGDRDGNTIYF.

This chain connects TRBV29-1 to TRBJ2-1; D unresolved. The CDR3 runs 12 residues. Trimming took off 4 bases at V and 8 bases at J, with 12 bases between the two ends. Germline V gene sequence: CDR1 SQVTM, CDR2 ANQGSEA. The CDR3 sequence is CSVGGPVYEQFF. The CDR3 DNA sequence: TGCAGCGTTGGAGGTCCAGTGTATGAGCAGTTCTTC.

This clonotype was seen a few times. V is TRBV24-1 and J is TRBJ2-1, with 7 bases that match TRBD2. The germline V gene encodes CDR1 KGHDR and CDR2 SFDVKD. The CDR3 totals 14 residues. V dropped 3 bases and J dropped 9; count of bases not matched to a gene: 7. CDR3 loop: CATSDSSPGGEQFF. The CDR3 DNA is TGTGCCACCAGTGATAGTTCTCCGGGGGGTGAGCAGTTCTTC.

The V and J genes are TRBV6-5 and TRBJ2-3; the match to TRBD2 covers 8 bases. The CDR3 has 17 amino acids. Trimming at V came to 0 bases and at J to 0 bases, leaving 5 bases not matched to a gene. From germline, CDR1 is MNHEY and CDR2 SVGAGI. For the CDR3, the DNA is TGTGCCAGCAGTTACTCCTTGGGACTAGGGAGCACAGATACGCAGTATTTT. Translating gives CASSYSLGLGSTDTQYF.

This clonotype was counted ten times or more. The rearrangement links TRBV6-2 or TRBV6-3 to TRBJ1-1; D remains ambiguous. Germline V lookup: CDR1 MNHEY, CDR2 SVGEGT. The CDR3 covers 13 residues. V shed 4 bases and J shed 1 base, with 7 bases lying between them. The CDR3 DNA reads TGTGCCAGCAGTTTCGTGGAGAACACTGAAGCTTTCTTT. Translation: CASSFVENTEAFF.

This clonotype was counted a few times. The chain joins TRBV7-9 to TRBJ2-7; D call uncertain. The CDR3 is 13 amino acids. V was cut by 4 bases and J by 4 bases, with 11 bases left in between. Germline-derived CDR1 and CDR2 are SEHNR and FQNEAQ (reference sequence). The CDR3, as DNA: TGTGCCAGCAGCTCCGGCAGGCCATACGAGCAGTACTTC. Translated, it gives CASSSGRPYEQYF. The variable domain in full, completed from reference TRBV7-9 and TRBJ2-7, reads DTGVSQNPRHKITKRGQNVTFRCDPISEHNRLYWYRQTLGQGPEFLTYFQNEAQLEKSRLLSDRFSAERPKGSFSTLEIQRTEQGDSAMYLCASSSGRPYEQYFGPGTRLTVT.

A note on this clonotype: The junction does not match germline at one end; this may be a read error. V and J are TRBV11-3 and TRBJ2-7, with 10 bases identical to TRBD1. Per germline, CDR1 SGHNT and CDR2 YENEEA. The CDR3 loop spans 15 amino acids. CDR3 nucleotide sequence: TGCGCCAGCAGCTTAGGGGGACAGGGGACCTACGAGCAGTACTTC. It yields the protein CASSLGGQGTYEQYF.

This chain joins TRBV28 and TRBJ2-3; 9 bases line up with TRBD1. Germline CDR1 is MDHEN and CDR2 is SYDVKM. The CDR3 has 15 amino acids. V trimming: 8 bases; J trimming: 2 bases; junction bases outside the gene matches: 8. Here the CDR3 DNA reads TGTGCCAGCTTGACCGGGACAGGGACCACAGATACGCAGTATTTT. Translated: CASLTGTGTTDTQYF. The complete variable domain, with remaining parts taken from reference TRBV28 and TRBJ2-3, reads DVKVTQSSRYLVKRTGEKVFLECVQDMDHENMFWYRQDPGLGLRLIYFSYDVKMKEKGDIPEGYSVSREKKERFSLILESASTNQTSMYLCASLTGTGTTDTQYFGPGTRLTVL.

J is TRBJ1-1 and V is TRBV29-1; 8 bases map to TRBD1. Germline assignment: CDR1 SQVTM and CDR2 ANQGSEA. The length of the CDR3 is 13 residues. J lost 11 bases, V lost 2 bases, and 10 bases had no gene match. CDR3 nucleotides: TGCAGCGTTGAAACGGGACAGGCCCTCATGGCTTTCTTT. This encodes CSVETGQALMAFF.

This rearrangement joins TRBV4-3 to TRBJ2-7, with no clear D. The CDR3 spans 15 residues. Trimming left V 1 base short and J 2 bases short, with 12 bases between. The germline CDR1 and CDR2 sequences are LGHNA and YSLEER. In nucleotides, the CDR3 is TGCGCCAGCAGCCAAGGAAACCAAGGAACCTACGAGCAGTACTTC. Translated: CASSQGNQGTYEQYF.

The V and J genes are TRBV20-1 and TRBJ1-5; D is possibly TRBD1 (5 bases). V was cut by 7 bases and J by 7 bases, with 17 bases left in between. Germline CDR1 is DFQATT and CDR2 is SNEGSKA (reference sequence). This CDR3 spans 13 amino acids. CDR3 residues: CSGNQGLGQPQHF. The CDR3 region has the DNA TGCAGTGGTAACCAGGGTCTTGGACAGCCCCAGCATTTT.

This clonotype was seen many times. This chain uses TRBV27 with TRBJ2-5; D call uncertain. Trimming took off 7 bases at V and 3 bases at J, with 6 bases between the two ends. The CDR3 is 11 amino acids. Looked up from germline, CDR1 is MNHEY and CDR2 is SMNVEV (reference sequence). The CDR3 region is CASMHEETQYF. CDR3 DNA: TGTGCCAGCATGCATGAAGAGACCCAGTACTTC.

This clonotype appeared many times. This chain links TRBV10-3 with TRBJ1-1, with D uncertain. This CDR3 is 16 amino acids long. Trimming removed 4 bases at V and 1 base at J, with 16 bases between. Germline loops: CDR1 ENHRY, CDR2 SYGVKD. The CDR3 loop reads CAISGRGLNQNTEAFF. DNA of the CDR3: TGTGCCATCAGTGGGCGAGGTTTAAACCAGAACACTGAAGCTTTCTTT.

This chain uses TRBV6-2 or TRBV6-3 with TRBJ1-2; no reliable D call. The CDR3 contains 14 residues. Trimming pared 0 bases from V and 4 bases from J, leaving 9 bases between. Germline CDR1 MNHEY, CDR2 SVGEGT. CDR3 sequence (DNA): TGTGCCAGCAGTTACTCGCGGACCATCTATGGCTACACCTTC. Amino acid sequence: CASSYSRTIYGYTF.

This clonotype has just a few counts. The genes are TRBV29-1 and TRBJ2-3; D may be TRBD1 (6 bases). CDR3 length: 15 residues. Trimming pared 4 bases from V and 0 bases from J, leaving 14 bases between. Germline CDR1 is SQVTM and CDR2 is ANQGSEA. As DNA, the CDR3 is TGCAGCGTTGCCAGGGGCAGGGGTAGCACAGATACGCAGTATTTT. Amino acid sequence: CSVARGRGSTDTQYF.

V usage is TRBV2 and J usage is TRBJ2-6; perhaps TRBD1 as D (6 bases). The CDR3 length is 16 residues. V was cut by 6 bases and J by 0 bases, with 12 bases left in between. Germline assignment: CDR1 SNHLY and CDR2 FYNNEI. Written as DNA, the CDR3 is TGTGCCAGCAGCCGGGACATGATCTCTGGGGCCAACGTCCTGACTTTC. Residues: CASSRDMISGANVLTF.

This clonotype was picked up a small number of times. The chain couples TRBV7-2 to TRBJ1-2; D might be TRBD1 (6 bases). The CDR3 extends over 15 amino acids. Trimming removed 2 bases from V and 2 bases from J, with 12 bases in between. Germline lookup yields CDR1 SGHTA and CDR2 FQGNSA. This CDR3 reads CASSLQTGRNYGYTF. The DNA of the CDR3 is TGTGCCAGCAGCTTACAAACAGGGCGGAACTATGGCTACACCTTC.

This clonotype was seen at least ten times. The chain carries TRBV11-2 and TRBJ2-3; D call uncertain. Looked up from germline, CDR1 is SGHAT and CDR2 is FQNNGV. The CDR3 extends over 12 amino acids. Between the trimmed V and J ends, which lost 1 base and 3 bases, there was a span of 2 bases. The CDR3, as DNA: TGTGCCAGCAGCTTAGGGACAGATACGCAGTATTTT. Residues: CASSLGTDTQYF.

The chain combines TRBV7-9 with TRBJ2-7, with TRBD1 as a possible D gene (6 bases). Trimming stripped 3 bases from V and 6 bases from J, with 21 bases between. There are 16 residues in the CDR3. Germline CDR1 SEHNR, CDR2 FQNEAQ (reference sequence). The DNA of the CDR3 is TGTGCCAGCAGCTTCGTATCCGGGACACCCATGTCCGAGCAGTACTTC. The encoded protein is CASSFVSGTPMSEQYF.

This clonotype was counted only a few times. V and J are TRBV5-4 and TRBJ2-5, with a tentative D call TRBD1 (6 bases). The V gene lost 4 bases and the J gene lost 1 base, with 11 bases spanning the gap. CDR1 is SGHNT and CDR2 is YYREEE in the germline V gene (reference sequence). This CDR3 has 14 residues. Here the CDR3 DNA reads TGTGCCAGCAGCGCCGGGACACCCCAAGAGACCCAGTACTTC. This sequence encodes CASSAGTPQETQYF.